This T cell receptor (beta chain) originates from a study of blood T cell repertoires in COVID-19. Study-level background: From the United States, Italy and Spain came samples of acute and convalescent COVID-19.

The sample holds one count of this clone. The table came from immunoSEQ multiplex PCR; TCRdb's copy has only in-frame clones and leaves some out. The repertoire holds 250,000 or so clones, about 87% seen once, with about 3.4% in the top ten. Individuals in the exposed group had encountered a COVID-19 case within 2 weeks preceding study entry. Sequenced input: PBMCs or T cells enriched from blood (not recorded which). The sequence was collected from a woman in her forties who had been exposed to COVID-19.

The chain's CDR3 is CASSSQNRGLITGELFF. In DNA form, the CDR3 reads TGTGCCAGCAGCTCACAAAACAGGGGGCTTATCACCGGGGAGCTGTTTTTT. The chain links TRBV13 to TRBJ2-2, with 9 bases matching TRBD1. Trimming cost V 4 bases and J 4 bases; bases outside gene matches: 10. The CDR3 is made up of 17 amino acids. Germline CDR1 and CDR2: PRHDT and FYEKMQ (reference sequence).